One and the same sample provided the 32 T cell receptor beta chains below, sequenced in a study of neurological immune-mediated disorders. TCRdb passed the 5' RACE reads through MiXCR, listing each CDR3 protein once. Of under 20,000 distinct CDR3 sequences listed, less than 3.5% were seen once; the top ten hold 5.5%. Input material: PBMCs. The source is a woman aged 18 to 35 with multiple sclerosis.

This clonotype was seen many times. V and J are TRBV3-1 and TRBJ1-2; weak D call: TRBD1 (6 bases). V lost 4 bases and J 2 bases, leaving 11 bases between the germline ends. This CDR3 contains 14 residues. Germline loops: CDR1 LGHDT, CDR2 YNNKEL (reference sequence). DNA of the CDR3: TGTGCCAGCAGCCCCCGGACAGCAAACTATGGCTACACCTTC. The encoded protein is CASSPRTANYGYTF.

This clonotype was seen ten or more times. The chain couples TRBV25-1 to TRBJ1-2; D may be TRBD1 (6 bases). This CDR3 contains 15 residues. Deletions cut 1 base from V and 8 bases from J, with 17 bases between. Germline CDR1 reads MGHDK; CDR2 reads SYGVNS. In DNA form, the CDR3 reads TGTGCCAGCAGTGAATCCCTACAGGGTTTGGGGGGCTACACCTTC. Protein sequence: CASSESLQGLGGYTF.

Many counts were recorded for this clonotype. V gene TRBV7-9 combines with J gene TRBJ2-7; no clear D. The germline CDR1 and CDR2 sequences are SEHNR and FQNEAQ (reference sequence). The CDR3 spans 12 residues. V lost 1 base to trimming and J lost 9 bases, with 10 bases between them. Here the CDR3 reads CASSLGAAAQYF. As DNA, the CDR3 is TGTGCCAGCAGCTTAGGGGCAGCTGCGCAGTACTTC.

Many counts were recorded for this clonotype. The V gene is TRBV12-3 or TRBV12-4, the J gene TRBJ1-1; D unresolved. The CDR3 consists of 14 residues. Trimming removed 2 bases at V and 0 bases at J, with 7 bases between. The CDR3 protein is CASSLSLMNTEAFF. DNA of the CDR3: TGTGCCAGCAGTTTAAGCCTCATGAACACTGAAGCTTTCTTT.

This clonotype was seen at least ten times. The chain links TRBV7-2 to TRBJ1-4; 7 nucleotides line up with TRBD1. Germline CDR1 is SGHTA and CDR2 is FQGNSA. The CDR3 length is 14 residues. The junction had 5 bases not matched to a gene; V was cut back by 5 bases and J by 5 bases. The CDR3 DNA sequence: TGTGCCAGCAGCCAAGACAGGGCAAATGAAAAACTGTTTTTT. Its protein is CASSQDRANEKLFF.

This clonotype was counted ten times or more. This chain uses TRBV12-3 or TRBV12-4 with TRBJ2-2; D is uncertain. Trimming removed 8 bases from V and 6 bases from J, with 13 bases in between. The CDR3 loop spans 13 amino acids. The CDR3 is CASANPSPGELFF. The CDR3 DNA follows: TGTGCCAGCGCCAACCCCTCGCCCGGGGAGCTGTTTTTT.

This clonotype is medium-sized by share. This rearrangement joins TRBV20-1 to TRBJ1-1; D unclear. CDR3 size: 11 residues. V lost 2 bases to trimming and J lost 8 bases, with 9 bases between them. Germline values: CDR1 DFQATT, CDR2 SNEGSKA (reference sequence). CDR3 nucleotide sequence: TGCAGTGCTAGAAAGGCCCCAGAAGCTTTCTTT. Protein product: CSARKAPEAFF.

Many counts were recorded for this clonotype. The V and J genes are TRBV20-1 and TRBJ2-7; TRBD2 matches 14 bases. V was clipped by 2 bases and J by 2 bases; unmatched bases: 11. Germline V CDR1 and CDR2: DFQATT, SNEGSKA (reference sequence). This CDR3 contains 18 residues. The CDR3 DNA reads as TGCAGTGCTAGAAAAATGGTTAGGGGACTAGCGGGAGCCTACGAGCAGTACGTC. This encodes CSARKMVRGLAGAYEQYV.

In its sample, this clonotype was seen many times. V is TRBV5-6 and J is TRBJ1-5; D unclear. CDR1 SGHDT and CDR2 YYEEEE come from the germline V gene. The V end was cut by 0 bases, the J end by 6 bases, with 4 bases between. The CDR3 covers 12 residues. The CDR3 nucleotides are TGTGCCAGCAGCTTGGGCACTCAGCCCCAGCATTTT. This translates into CASSLGTQPQHF.

This clonotype is labeled medium-sized (0.01 to 0.1%). The chain links TRBV3-1 to TRBJ1-2, with D tentatively TRBD1 (6 bases). The CDR3 spans 14 residues. V lost 3 bases and J 5 bases, leaving 13 bases between the germline ends. From germline, CDR1 is LGHDT and CDR2 YNNKEL (reference sequence). CDR3 residues: CASSHLQGGYGYTF. CDR3 bases: TGTGCCAGCAGCCATCTACAGGGCGGTTATGGCTACACCTTC.

Ten or more counts support this clonotype. This sequence joins TRBV14 and TRBJ2-3; perhaps TRBD2 as D (6 bases). This CDR3 region has 17 residues. Germline assignment: CDR1 SGHDN and CDR2 FVKESK. Trimming removed 2 bases at V and 4 bases at J, with 19 bases between. This CDR3 is CASSQKPTGVGADTQYF. The DNA of the CDR3 is TGTGCCAGCAGCCAAAAGCCAACGGGGGTAGGGGCAGATACGCAGTATTTT. Full variable domain (missing parts from reference TRBV14 and TRBJ2-3): EAGVTQFPSHSVIEKGQTVTLRCDPISGHDNLYWYRRVMGKEIKFLLHFVKESKQDESGMPNNRFLAERTGGTYSTLKVQPAELEDSGVYFCASSQKPTGVGADTQYFGPGTRLTVL.

The chain joins TRBV11-3 to TRBJ2-6; D is unresolved. The ends were cut back, 1 base at V and 4 bases at J, with 11 bases in the middle. The CDR3 sequence is 16 residues long. From germline, CDR1 is SGHNT and CDR2 YENEEA. CDR3 amino acids: CASSLGLTGGANVLTF. The DNA of the CDR3 is TGTGCCAGCAGCTTAGGGCTCACGGGCGGGGCCAACGTCCTGACTTTC.

The chain combines TRBV2 with TRBJ1-4, with a weak D call TRBD1 (5 bases). V lost 6 bases and J lost 3, with 14 bases in between. Germline V gene lookup returns CDR1 SNHLY and CDR2 FYNNEI. This CDR3 has 15 amino acids. This chain's CDR3 is CASREPGRPNEKLFF. The CDR3 coding sequence is TGTGCCAGCAGAGAACCGGGACGCCCTAATGAAAAACTGTTTTTT.

The sample holds many counts of this clonotype. The V gene is TRBV13, the J gene TRBJ2-5; 10 bases map to TRBD2. After removal of 5 bases from V and 4 bases from J, the junction contained 13 bases not matched to a gene. From germline, CDR1 is PRHDT and CDR2 FYEKMQ (reference sequence). There are 17 residues in the CDR3. CDR3 in DNA: TGTGCCAGCAGCCCCCCGCCCGGGACTAGCGAGGGAGAGACCCAGTACTTC. It specifies CASSPPPGTSEGETQYF.

This clonotype showed up many times. This chain connects TRBV11-3 to TRBJ2-2, with D unresolved. The CDR3 extends over 14 amino acids. CDR1 SGHNT and CDR2 YENEEA come from the germline V gene. Trimming stripped 0 bases from V and 6 bases from J, with 8 bases between. The CDR3 DNA reads TGTGCCAGCAGCTTAGAAGGTCTTTCCGGGGAGCTGTTTTTT. Protein sequence: CASSLEGLSGELFF.

This clonotype was seen at least ten times. V and J are TRBV10-3 and TRBJ2-1; D may be TRBD2 (5 bases). The CDR3 contains 15 residues. V lost 0 bases to trimming and J lost 8 bases, with 14 bases between them. The germline gives CDR1 ENHRY, CDR2 SYGVKD. The CDR3 nucleotides read TGTGCCATCAGTGAGTCGAAGGGAGTTTTTGATGAGCAGTTCTTC. This gives the protein CAISESKGVFDEQFF.

Ten or more counts support this clonotype. The chain carries TRBV28 and TRBJ1-1, with 8 bases lining up with TRBD1. Trimming at V came to 0 bases and at J to 7 bases, leaving 7 bases not matched to a gene. The V gene's germline CDR1 is MDHEN and CDR2 SYDVKM. The CDR3 is 15 residues long. DNA for the CDR3: TGTGCCAGCAGTTTATGGGCAGGGGGCACAAATGAAGCTTTCTTT. Residues: CASSLWAGGTNEAFF. Complete variable domain (other parts from reference TRBV28 and TRBJ1-1): DVKVTQSSRYLVKRTGEKVFLECVQDMDHENMFWYRQDPGLGLRLIYFSYDVKMKEKGDIPEGYSVSREKKERFSLILESASTNQTSMYLCASSLWAGGTNEAFFGQGTRLTVV.

This clonotype was seen at least ten times. This chain connects TRBV20-1 to TRBJ2-7; 7 positions agree with TRBD1. V trimming: 7 bases; J trimming: 3 bases; junction bases outside the gene matches: 12. The CDR3 has 14 amino acids. CDR1 and CDR2 from the germline V gene are DFQATT and SNEGSKA (reference sequence). The CDR3 sequence is CSVGTDNFNYEQYF. In nucleotides, the CDR3 is TGCAGTGTAGGGACAGATAACTTCAACTACGAGCAGTACTTC.

This clonotype was detected ten times or more. This rearrangement joins TRBV20-1 to TRBJ2-5, with 14 bases matching TRBD2. The trim removed 6 bases at V and 2 bases at J, leaving 14 bases unmatched. Germline assignment: CDR1 DFQATT and CDR2 SNEGSKA (reference sequence). CDR3 length equals 18 residues. The CDR3 sequence: CSALKTSGGAGGQETQYF. The CDR3 nucleotides read TGCAGTGCCCTCAAGACTAGCGGGGGGGCCGGTGGACAAGAGACCCAGTACTTC.

In its sample, this clonotype was seen many times. This chain connects TRBV6-5 to TRBJ1-2; no reliable D call. Trimming took off 2 bases at V and 4 bases at J, with 20 bases between the two ends. This CDR3 comprises 17 residues. The germline gives CDR1 MNHEY, CDR2 SVGAGI. The CDR3 DNA is TGTGCCAGCAGTTACACCGAGAGCCTTGGGAAGCTCTATGGCTACACCTTC. Translated, it gives CASSYTESLGKLYGYTF.

This clonotype was seen many times. The chain uses TRBV7-2 and TRBJ2-3; D gene ambiguous. Germline CDR1 reads SGHTA; CDR2 reads FQGNSA. The CDR3 has 14 residues. The germline V and J ends were trimmed by 3 bases and 5 bases, with 12 bases remaining between them. CDR3 residues: CASSFRTGGDTQYF. As DNA, the CDR3 is TGTGCCAGCAGCTTCCGGACCGGTGGAGATACGCAGTATTTT.

This clonotype was seen ten or more times. The genes are TRBV7-2 and TRBJ2-7; 9 bases map to TRBD1. Trimming took 4 bases from V and 4 from J; bases not matched to a gene: 8. This CDR3 spans 15 amino acids. CDR1 and CDR2 (germline): SGHTA, FQGNSA. The CDR3 spells CASSSRTGAGYEQYF. CDR3 coding DNA: TGTGCCAGCAGCTCGAGGACAGGGGCTGGGTACGAGCAGTACTTC.

The gene calls are TRBV27 and TRBJ2-7, with 7 nucleotides matching TRBD2. There are 13 residues in the CDR3. Losses at the gene ends were 6 bases for V and 4 bases for J; bases not matched to a gene: 6. Looked up from germline, CDR1 is MNHEY and CDR2 is SMNVEV (reference sequence). The CDR3: CASRPTSFYEQYV. The CDR3 nucleotides read TGTGCCAGCAGACCGACTAGCTTTTACGAGCAGTACGTC.

The chain joins TRBV12-3 or TRBV12-4 to TRBJ1-6, with D hard to call. V shed 3 bases and J shed 8 bases, with 8 bases lying between them. The CDR3 contains 13 residues. CDR3 sequence reads: CASSLSGDSPLHF. In DNA form, the CDR3 reads TGTGCCAGCAGTTTGTCTGGGGATTCACCCCTCCACTTT.

This clonotype was counted many times. This chain uses TRBV24-1 with TRBJ2-5, with unresolved D. CDR3 length: 15 amino acids. Germline V gene data show CDR1 as KGHDR and CDR2 as SFDVKD. The V gene lost 2 bases and the J gene lost 4 bases, with 13 bases spanning the gap. DNA for the CDR3: TGTGCCACCAGTGATTATCCGGGCCGCGGAGAGACCCAGTACTTC. Its translation: CATSDYPGRGETQYF.

This clonotype was counted ten times or more. The chain employs TRBV11-1 and TRBJ1-2; D gene ambiguous. In germline, CDR1 is SGHAT, CDR2 FQDESV (reference sequence). Trimming left V 0 bases short and J 3 bases short, with 5 bases between. The CDR3 is made up of 13 amino acids. This CDR3 is CASSLAGYYGYTF. The CDR3 nucleotides are TGTGCCAGCAGCTTAGCTGGGTACTATGGCTACACCTTC.

This clonotype was counted ten times or more. V usage is TRBV5-8 and J usage is TRBJ2-1; maybe TRBD2 (6 bases). Between the trimmed V and J ends, which lost 4 bases and 9 bases, there was a span of 17 bases. The CDR3 is 14 amino acids. Looked up from germline, CDR1 is SGHTS and CDR2 is YDEGEE. This CDR3 reads CASSPPVTAGEQFF. CDR3 DNA: TGTGCCAGCAGCCCTCCGGTGACAGCGGGTGAGCAGTTCTTC.

This clonotype showed up just a few times. This chain joins TRBV20-1 and TRBJ2-3; 8 bases map to TRBD2. Trimming removed 4 bases from V and 6 bases from J; junction bases left unmatched: 6. CDR1 and CDR2 (germline): DFQATT, SNEGSKA (reference sequence). This CDR3 spans 13 amino acids. The CDR3 DNA reads TGCAGTGCTATAGGACTAGCAACGGATACGCAGTATTTT. Amino acid sequence: CSAIGLATDTQYF.

This clonotype appeared many times. V is TRBV7-9 and J is TRBJ1-1; TRBD1 is a possible D gene (6 bases). CDR1 is SEHNR, CDR2 FQNEAQ, per germline (reference sequence). Trimming took 5 bases from V and 4 from J, leaving 20 bases between them. The CDR3 has 16 residues. The CDR3 DNA sequence: TGTGCCAGCAGCCAGTCCGGGACACAGACTTTCACTGAAGCTTTCTTT. Translating it yields CASSQSGTQTFTEAFF.

This clonotype was observed a few times. DNA for the CDR3: TGTGCCAGCAGCCTAGACGCGCTGACAATGTCTAGGGCTGAAGCTTTCTTT. As protein: CASSLDALTMSRAEAFF. The J gene is TRBJ1-1, the V gene TRBV25-1, with D uncertain. The CDR3 totals 17 residues. Germline CDR1 MGHDK, CDR2 SYGVNS. Between the trimmed V and J ends, which lost 6 bases and 6 bases, there was a span of 26 bases.

This clonotype was detected ten times or more. The chain combines TRBV7-8 with TRBJ2-7; a possible D gene is TRBD2 (6 bases). CDR3 length equals 14 residues. The germline V gene encodes CDR1 SGHVS and CDR2 FQNEAQ. Trimming took off 1 base at V and 6 bases at J, with 13 bases between the two ends. CDR3 loop: CASSLVQGGGEQYF. Written as DNA, the CDR3 is TGTGCCAGCAGCTTAGTTCAGGGAGGAGGCGAGCAGTACTTC.

This clonotype has ten or more counts. J is TRBJ2-1 and V is TRBV15; 14 nucleotides line up with TRBD2. The V gene end was trimmed by 3 bases and the J gene end by 4 bases; junction bases not matched to a gene: 2. The V gene's germline CDR1 is LNHNV and CDR2 YYDKDF (reference sequence). The CDR3 loop spans 16 amino acids. CDR3 nucleotide sequence: TGTGCCACCAGCAGGGGGACTAGCGGGAGATACAATGAGCAGTTCTTC. Its protein product is CATSRGTSGRYNEQFF.